This entry lists 31 T cell receptor beta chains sequenced from one sample in a study of early T cells in non-severe SARS-CoV-2 infection. TCRdb used MiXCR to reprocess the 5' RACE reads, holding one entry per CDR3 protein. The sample contains fewer than 80,000 distinct CDR3 sequences, roughly an eighth of which appear only once. Material for sequencing was whole blood. The receptors were sampled from an adult who was a healthcare worker with PCR-confirmed SARS-CoV-2 infection or an uninfected control (not recorded which).

This clonotype was counted at least ten times. V usage is TRBV15 and J usage is TRBJ1-1; tentative D call: TRBD1 (5 bases). The V gene lost 8 bases and the J gene lost 5 bases, with 12 bases spanning the gap. CDR1 is LNHNV and CDR2 is YYDKDF in the germline V gene (reference sequence). The CDR3 spans 12 residues. As DNA, the CDR3 is TGTGCCACCCCGGGCCGGGGGACTGAAGCTTTCTTT. Protein product: CATPGRGTEAFF.

This clonotype occurred many times. In nucleotides, the CDR3 is TGTGCCAGCAGCTTAGAGGGGGGCTCTGAAGCTTTCTTT. This sequence encodes CASSLEGGSEAFF. J is TRBJ1-1 and V is TRBV7-3; D is perhaps TRBD1 (6 bases). In germline, CDR1 is SGHTA, CDR2 FQGTGA. CDR3 length: 13 residues. V was cut by 2 bases and J by 6 bases, with 10 bases left in between.

This chain joins TRBV7-9 and TRBJ2-3, with 7 bases that match TRBD2. Germline assignment: CDR1 SEHNR and CDR2 FQNEAQ (reference sequence). The CDR3 consists of 14 residues. V trimming: 3 bases; J trimming: 4 bases; junction bases outside the gene matches: 4. The CDR3 protein is CASSLAGVADTQYF. In nucleotides, the CDR3 is TGTGCCAGCAGCTTGGCGGGAGTTGCAGATACGCAGTATTTT.

The chain employs TRBV20-1 and TRBJ1-1; D ambiguous. Trimming cost V 8 bases and J 0 bases, with 16 bases left between them. CDR1 is DFQATT, CDR2 SNEGSKA, per germline (reference sequence). CDR3 length: 14 amino acids. CDR3 protein: CSPKEGGMNTEAFF. The CDR3 DNA reads as TGCAGTCCAAAAGAGGGCGGGATGAACACTGAAGCTTTCTTT.

The chain uses TRBV20-1 and TRBJ2-1; tentative D call: TRBD1 (6 bases). Trimming stripped 6 bases from V and 0 bases from J, with 15 bases between. In germline, CDR1 is DFQATT, CDR2 SNEGSKA (reference sequence). The CDR3 covers 15 residues. Written as DNA, the CDR3 is TGCAGTGCAACACAGGGTGGTAGCTCCTACAATGAGCAGTTCTTC. Amino acid sequence: CSATQGGSSYNEQFF.

As to this clonotype: This clone may be a read error of a much larger clone one base away. The rearrangement joins TRBV9 to TRBJ1-6, with a weak D call TRBD1 (6 bases). CDR1 and CDR2 from the germline V gene are SGDLS and YYNGEE. This CDR3 spans 15 amino acids. V was trimmed by 0 bases and J by 12 bases, leaving 16 bases between them. CDR3 in DNA: TGTGCCAGCAGCGTAGGTGGGCAGGGGCGATTACCCCTCCACTTT. Its translation is CASSVGGQGRLPLHF.

This sequence joins TRBV14 and TRBJ2-3, with D tentatively TRBD1 or TRBD2 (5 bases each). With 1 base removed from V and 1 base from J, the gap between germline ends came to 12 bases. The germline V gene encodes CDR1 SGHDN and CDR2 FVKESK. The CDR3 covers 16 residues. The CDR3 sequence: CASSQGGRGGTDTQYF. In nucleotides, the CDR3 is TGTGCCAGCAGCCAAGGAGGGAGAGGGGGCACAGATACGCAGTATTTT.

In its sample, this clonotype was seen once. A much larger clone lies a single base off, so this may be a read error. The chain recombines TRBV5-5 with TRBJ1-1; D is ambiguous. The CDR3 contains 11 residues. Germline lookup yields CDR1 SGHKS and CDR2 YYEKEE (reference sequence). CDR3 DNA: TGTGCCAACAGCTTGCGTACTGAAGCTTTCTTT. Protein: CANSLRTEAFF.

This clonotype was counted many times. This rearrangement joins TRBV11-2 to TRBJ2-2, with a possible D match to TRBD1 (6 bases). CDR1 and CDR2 from the germline V gene are SGHAT and FQNNGV. The CDR3 has 15 amino acids. The V end lost 1 base, the J end lost 5 bases, and 11 bases lay between the germline ends. This CDR3 reads CASSLGAGVTGELFF. DNA for the CDR3: TGTGCCAGCAGCTTAGGAGCAGGGGTAACCGGGGAGCTGTTTTTT.

This clonotype was seen repeatedly, ten times or more. The CDR3 here is CSVSTGINTGELFF. The CDR3 bases are TGCAGCGTTTCGACAGGAATTAACACCGGGGAGCTGTTTTTT. This chain uses TRBV29-1 with TRBJ2-2; a possible D gene is TRBD1 (6 bases). V lost 5 bases and J lost 2, with 12 bases in between. This CDR3 contains 14 residues. Germline CDR1 is SQVTM and CDR2 is ANQGSEA.

At least ten counts were recorded for this clonotype. V usage is TRBV19 and J usage is TRBJ2-7, with 9 bases aligning to TRBD2. The trim removed 6 bases at V and 2 bases at J, leaving 5 bases unmatched. The CDR3 contains 14 residues. CDR1 is LNHDA and CDR2 is SQIVND in the germline V gene (reference sequence). Here the CDR3 reads CASRHSGGTYEQYF. For the CDR3, the DNA is TGTGCCAGTAGACATAGCGGGGGAACCTACGAGCAGTACTTC.

This clonotype was seen many times. This chain links TRBV30 with TRBJ2-1, with 8 bases fitting TRBD2. The CDR3 has 13 residues. CDR1 and CDR2 (germline): GTSNPN, SVGIG (reference sequence). V lost 2 bases to trimming and J lost 9 bases; unmatched junction nucleotides: 6. The CDR3 DNA reads as TGTGCCTGGAGTCCCGGACTAGCCAGTGAGCAGTTCTTC. It codes for CAWSPGLASEQFF.

This clonotype occurred a few times. The rearrangement uses TRBV18 and TRBJ1-1; 10 nucleotides match TRBD1. Losses at the gene ends were 3 bases for V and 3 bases for J; bases not matched to a gene: 4. Germline V CDR1 and CDR2: KGHSH, LQKENI. The CDR3 has 15 amino acids. CDR3 sequence (DNA): TGTGCCAGCTCACCGCCCGGACAGGGGGACACTGAAGCTTTCTTT. This translates into CASSPPGQGDTEAFF.

This clonotype was counted many times. V gene TRBV2 combines with J gene TRBJ2-1, with TRBD2 identical over 13 bases. The CDR3 is made up of 15 amino acids. Germline CDR1 is SNHLY and CDR2 is FYNNEI. Trimming at V came to 5 bases and at J to 8 bases, leaving 6 bases not matched to a gene. For the CDR3, the DNA is TGTGCCAGCAGTTCCGGGACTAGCGGGAACCATGAGCAGTTCTTC. Its translation: CASSSGTSGNHEQFF.

The chain employs TRBV12-3 or TRBV12-4 and TRBJ2-1, with TRBD1 as a possible D gene (5 bases). This CDR3 comprises 15 residues. Trimming shortened V by 7 bases and J by 3 bases, and 16 bases separated the two germline ends. The CDR3 bases are TGTGCCAGCACCACGGCACAGGCTGTCTACAATGAGCAGTTCTTC. Its protein product is CASTTAQAVYNEQFF.

This clonotype qualifies as large. V and J are TRBV9 and TRBJ2-1; 7 bases fit TRBD1. With 0 bases clipped from V and 8 bases from J, the junction kept 8 bases outside the gene matches. This CDR3 has 15 amino acids. Germline assignment: CDR1 SGDLS and CDR2 YYNGEE. CDR3 loop: CASSVEGATWDEQFF. The CDR3 region has the DNA TGTGCCAGCAGCGTAGAGGGGGCGACGTGGGATGAGCAGTTCTTC.

This clonotype was seen a handful of times. V is TRBV6-5 and J is TRBJ2-3, with D uncertain. The CDR3 totals 13 residues. The V and J ends lost 5 bases and 5 bases respectively, with 11 bases between them. CDR1 and CDR2 from the germline V gene are MNHEY and SVGAGI. This chain's CDR3 is CASSRRRRDTQYF. CDR3 DNA: TGTGCCAGCAGTCGAAGAAGAAGAGATACGCAGTATTTT.

This chain uses TRBV6-5 with TRBJ2-7, with 12 bases matching TRBD2. Per germline, CDR1 MNHEY and CDR2 SVGAGI. V was pared by 6 bases and J by 4 bases, with 7 bases of the junction left unmatched. The CDR3 loop spans 15 amino acids. The CDR3 spells CASRTGLAGGYEQYF. CDR3 nucleotide sequence: TGTGCCAGCAGAACGGGACTAGCGGGTGGGTACGAGCAGTACTTC.

This chain uses TRBV13 with TRBJ2-7, with TRBD1 as a possible D gene (6 bases). V was shortened by 4 bases and J by 1 base, with 14 bases between the two germline ends. CDR3 size: 15 residues. Germline values: CDR1 PRHDT, CDR2 FYEKMQ (reference sequence). The CDR3 reads CASSSRGGVSYEQYF. As DNA, the CDR3 is TGTGCCAGCAGCTCCCGAGGGGGTGTTTCCTACGAGCAGTACTTC.

This clonotype has a handful of counts. The rearrangement links TRBV12-3 or TRBV12-4 to TRBJ2-2; weak D call: TRBD2 (5 bases). V lost 4 bases and J 7 bases, leaving 10 bases between the germline ends. This CDR3 has 13 residues. CDR3 region: CASSSESGGELFF. The CDR3 DNA reads as TGTGCCAGCAGTTCCGAGAGCGGCGGGGAGCTGTTTTTT.

This clonotype was seen at least ten times. This chain uses TRBV7-9 with TRBJ2-7; TRBD2 aligns across 7 bases. The germline CDR1 and CDR2 sequences are SEHNR and FQNEAQ (reference sequence). V dropped 5 bases and J dropped 5; count of bases not matched to a gene: 12. CDR3 length: 15 residues. The CDR3 DNA reads as TGTGCCAGCAGCCAAGCAAGGGGTAGCGGGCACGAGCAGTACTTC. Its translation is CASSQARGSGHEQYF.

The rearrangement links TRBV28 to TRBJ1-2; D not certain. Trimming stripped 1 base from V and 4 bases from J, with 4 bases between. CDR1 and CDR2 from the germline V gene are MDHEN and SYDVKM. This CDR3 region has 12 residues. This chain's CDR3 is CASSLSPYGYTF. CDR3 coding DNA: TGTGCCAGCAGTTTATCACCCTATGGCTACACCTTC.

Ten or more counts support this clonotype. The CDR3 protein is CASSYRGGGNEQFF. The CDR3 DNA is TGTGCCAGCAGTTACAGGGGAGGGGGCAATGAGCAGTTCTTC. This sequence joins TRBV7-9 and TRBJ2-1; D assignment may be TRBD1 or TRBD2 (7 bases each). CDR3 size: 14 residues. Deletions cut 6 bases from V and 6 bases from J, with 15 bases between. Per germline, CDR1 SEHNR and CDR2 FQNEAQ (reference sequence).

At least ten counts were recorded for this clonotype. V usage is TRBV20-1 and J usage is TRBJ2-7; the match to TRBD2 covers 10 bases. Losses at the gene ends were 1 base for V and 5 bases for J; bases not matched to a gene: 20. This CDR3 is 19 amino acids long. Germline V gene data show CDR1 as DFQATT and CDR2 as SNEGSKA (reference sequence). The CDR3 region has the DNA TGCAGTGCTAGAGGGGGGAGGGATGGGCTAGCGGGAGTGTTCCACGAGCAGTACTTC. Translation gives CSARGGRDGLAGVFHEQYF.

This clonotype has more than one count but fewer than ten. One end of the junction is discordant with germline, which a read error may explain. The chain combines TRBV7-3 with TRBJ2-1; TRBD2 matches 15 bases. From germline, CDR1 is SGHTA and CDR2 FQGTGA. This CDR3 comprises 16 residues. The CDR3 DNA reads TGTGCCAGCAGCTCCCTCCCCGGACTAGCGGGAGGGCGGAGGGTCTTC. Translating gives CASSSLPGLAGGRRVF.

This clonotype was seen at least ten times. This chain joins TRBV20-1 and TRBJ1-5, with D unresolved. In germline, CDR1 is DFQATT, CDR2 SNEGSKA (reference sequence). V was cut by 1 base and J by 0 bases, with 7 bases left in between. The CDR3 extends over 14 amino acids. For the CDR3, the DNA is TGCAGTGCTAGAGGCCACCCTAGCAATCAGCCCCAGCATTTT. Amino acid sequence: CSARGHPSNQPQHF.

The sample holds many counts of this clonotype. This chain uses TRBV5-6 with TRBJ2-1, with no clear D. V lost 4 bases to trimming and J lost 0 bases, with 17 bases between them. This CDR3 has 17 amino acids. In germline, CDR1 is SGHDT, CDR2 YYEEEE. CDR3 sequence reads: CASSPRPQRSSYNEQFF. For the CDR3, the DNA is TGTGCCAGCAGCCCTAGGCCCCAGAGGAGCTCCTACAATGAGCAGTTCTTC.

The sample holds many counts of this clonotype. This rearrangement joins TRBV12-3 or TRBV12-4 to TRBJ1-3; D is unclear. The CDR3 is 16 amino acids. Trimming left V 5 bases short and J 7 bases short, with 21 bases between. The CDR3 is CASSLSSSATGNTIYF. The DNA of the CDR3 is TGTGCCAGCAGTCTCTCCTCCAGCGCCACGGGGAACACCATATATTTT.

Details on this clonotype: A read error is likely, as this CDR3 ends without the conserved phenylalanine or tryptophan. The chain employs TRBV19 and TRBJ2-1; TRBD1 aligns across 7 bases. Germline CDR1 is LNHDA and CDR2 is SQIVND (reference sequence). This CDR3 is built from 16 residues. J lost 4 bases, V lost 5 bases, and 11 bases had no gene match. This CDR3 reads CASSFDRDSPYNEQFS. CDR3 bases: TGTGCCAGTAGTTTCGATAGGGACAGCCCATACAATGAGCAGTTCTCC.

J is TRBJ2-7 and V is TRBV4-1; 11 bases match TRBD1. Germline CDR1 reads MGHRA; CDR2 reads YSYEKL. The CDR3 contains 16 residues. V dropped 1 base and J dropped 3; count of bases not matched to a gene: 5. CDR3 residues: CASSQARTGGIYEQYF. The CDR3 DNA is TGCGCCAGCAGCCAAGCTAGGACAGGGGGCATCTACGAGCAGTACTTC.

This clonotype has at least ten counts. The chain joins TRBV5-1 to TRBJ2-2; no reliable D call. The germline V and J ends were trimmed by 3 bases and 2 bases, with 11 bases remaining between them. Per germline, CDR1 SGHRS and CDR2 YFSETQ. CDR3 length equals 15 residues. The CDR3 DNA follows: TGCGCCAGCAGCTCGGACGGAATTAACACCGGGGAGCTGTTTTTT. Amino acid sequence: CASSSDGINTGELFF. Full variable domain (outside the CDR3, taken from reference TRBV5-1 and TRBJ2-2): KAGVTQTPRYLIKTRGQQVTLSCSPISGHRSVSWYQQTPGQGLQFLFEYFSETQRNKGNFPGRFSGRQFSNSRSEMNVSTLELGDSALYLCASSSDGINTGELFFGEGSRLTVL.